Listed below are T cell receptor beta chains from one sample, sequenced in a study of CD8+ T cells in alopecia areata. Profiled with immunoSEQ multiplex PCR; TCRdb holds only in-frame clones, not every one. This sample yields fewer than 200,000 clones, of which 59% are seen a single time; about 15% belongs to the top ten. This sample comprised CD4+ T cells sorted from blood, obtained at week 0. These receptors originate from a human donor with alopecia areata. CDR3s include the opening cysteine and the closing phenylalanine or tryptophan. D genes are given only for firm matches. The size of a clone is reported for some rows only, either as once, few or many, or as a class for expanded clones.

D,J,V,size,DNA,CDR3
TRBD1,TRBJ1-2,TRBV29-1,.,TGCAGCGTCGAACAGGGGCGGCGCTACACCTTC,CSVEQGRRYTF
.,TRBJ1-5,TRBV30,.,TGTGCCTGGAGTGCGGGACTTAGGAATCAGCCCCAGCATTTT,CAWSAGLRNQPQHF
.,TRBJ2-7,TRBV7-2,.,TGTGCCAGCAGCTTATATCAGGGGCAGGGTTACGAGCAGTACTTC,CASSLYQGQGYEQYF
.,TRBJ1-1,TRBV15,.,TGTGCCACCAGCAGAGATCGGGAGGTGGTGGGGGCTGAAGCTTTCTTT,CATSRDREVVGAEAFF
.,TRBJ2-3,TRBV14,.,TGTGCCAGCAGCCCAAGACTGAGCACAGATACGCAGTATTTT,CASSPRLSTDTQYF
TRBD2,TRBJ2-1,TRBV4-1,.,TGCGCCAGCAGCCGAGGACTAGCGGGGGCCTACAATGAGCAGTTCTTC,CASSRGLAGAYNEQFF
TRBD1,TRBJ2-7,TRBV2,few,TGTGCCAGCAGTCGGGACAGACTAAACTACGAGCAGTACTTC,CASSRDRLNYEQYF
TRBD2,TRBJ2-7,TRBV4-2,.,TGTGCCAGCAGCCAAGTAGGACTAGCGGGGGACCACGAGCAGTACTTC,CASSQVGLAGDHEQYF
.,TRBJ1-2,TRBV2,.,TGTGCCAGCAGTGAAGGAGGAGACAGGCTTTATCCGAACTATGGCTACACCTTC,CASSEGGDRLYPNYGYTF
.,TRBJ2-5,TRBV29-1,.,TGCAGCGTTGAGGACAACTCCCAAGAGACCCAGTACTTC,CSVEDNSQETQYF
.,TRBJ1-5,TRBV6-5,few,TGTGCCAGCAGTTATGTGCGGAATCAGCCCCAGCATTTT,CASSYVRNQPQHF
.,TRBJ1-2,TRBV29-1,.,TGCAGCGTCCTTAGTCGGGGTGGCTATGGCTACACCTTC,CSVLSRGGYGYTF